These T cell receptor beta chains were read from a single sample in a study of siplizumab effects on memory and regulatory T cells. Their target antigens are unknown. Only in-frame clones appear in the TCRdb table, and some are missing; sequencing was by immunoSEQ multiplex PCR. Here the sample spans 15,000 to 20,000 clones, 35% to 55% being singletons. The specimen was CFSE-low (dividing) CD4+ T cells sorted from an allogeneic mixed lymphocyte reaction. These TCRs come from a human donor in good health; the cells came from an allogeneic mixed lymphocyte reaction. The CDR3 runs from the conserved cysteine through the conserved F or W. A D gene is named only where the DNA matches it firmly. Size is stated for part of the rows, as once, few or many counts, or as a class when the clone is expanded.

V gene: TRBV2
D gene: TRBD2
J gene: TRBJ2-2
clone size: NA
CDR3 protein: CASRPGTSGTGELFF
CDR3 DNA: TGTGCCAGCAGGCCCGGGACTAGCGGGACCGGGGAGCTGTTTTTT

V gene: TRBV4-2
D gene: NA
J gene: TRBJ1-5
clone size: NA
CDR3 protein: CASSPERADPQHF
CDR3 DNA: TGTGCCAGCAGCCCTGAAAGGGCAGACCCCCAGCATTTT

V gene: TRBV19
D gene: NA
J gene: TRBJ1-5
clone size: few
CDR3 protein: CASSMEGWQPQHF
CDR3 DNA: TGTGCCAGTAGTATGGAAGGGTGGCAGCCCCAGCATTTT

V gene: TRBV7-3
D gene: TRBD1
J gene: TRBJ2-1
clone size: NA
CDR3 protein: CASSLVGTANEQFF
CDR3 DNA: TGTGCCAGCAGCTTAGTTGGGACAGCCAATGAGCAGTTCTTC

V gene: TRBV7-2
D gene: TRBD1
J gene: TRBJ1-2
clone size: NA
CDR3 protein: CASSPRTGDNYGYTF
CDR3 DNA: TGTGCCAGCAGCCCCCGGACAGGCGATAATTATGGCTACACCTTC

V gene: TRBV5-1
D gene: NA
J gene: TRBJ1-1
clone size: medium-sized
CDR3 protein: CASSLDRPTLNTEAFF
CDR3 DNA: TGCGCCAGCAGCTTGGATCGGCCTACACTGAACACTGAAGCTTTCTTT

V gene: TRBV28
D gene: NA
J gene: TRBJ2-1
clone size: once
CDR3 protein: CASSSQGDEQFF
CDR3 DNA: TGTGCCAGCAGTTCGCAGGGCGATGAGCAGTTCTTC

V gene: TRBV7-9
D gene: TRBD2
J gene: TRBJ2-5
clone size: once
CDR3 protein: CASSPGLAEETQYF
CDR3 DNA: TGTGCCAGCAGCCCGGGACTAGCGGAAGAGACCCAGTACTTC

V gene: TRBV2
D gene: NA
J gene: TRBJ1-5
clone size: NA
CDR3 protein: CASSEEASVHQHF
CDR3 DNA: TGTGCCAGCAGTGAAGAGGCCTCTGTCCATCAGCATTTT

V gene: TRBV5-5
D gene: NA
J gene: TRBJ2-7
clone size: NA
CDR3 protein: CASSFDNPTYEQYF
CDR3 DNA: TGTGCCAGCAGTTTCGACAACCCGACCTACGAGCAGTACTTC

V gene: TRBV4-3
D gene: NA
J gene: TRBJ1-3
clone size: NA
CDR3 protein: CASSQVARTGNTIYF
CDR3 DNA: TGCGCCAGCAGCCAAGTGGCCCGAACTGGAAACACCATATATTTT

V gene: TRBV19
D gene: TRBD1
J gene: TRBJ1-1
clone size: NA
CDR3 protein: CASSLDRAKTEAFF
CDR3 DNA: TGTGCCAGTAGCCTGGACAGGGCGAAGACTGAAGCTTTCTTT

V gene: TRBV5-4
D gene: NA
J gene: TRBJ1-2
clone size: NA
CDR3 protein: CASSPDGRGNYGYTF
CDR3 DNA: TGTGCCAGCAGCCCCGACGGCAGGGGAAACTATGGCTACACCTTC

V gene: TRBV6-1
D gene: TRBD1
J gene: TRBJ2-7
clone size: medium-sized
CDR3 protein: CASRPGTGATYEQYF
CDR3 DNA: TGTGCCAGCAGGCCTGGGACAGGGGCCACCTACGAGCAGTACTTC

V gene: TRBV5-4
D gene: NA
J gene: TRBJ1-5
clone size: many
CDR3 protein: CASSFGGEPQHF
CDR3 DNA: TGTGCCAGCAGCTTTGGAGGAGAGCCCCAGCATTTT

V gene: TRBV27
D gene: NA
J gene: TRBJ2-1
clone size: few
CDR3 protein: CASTAAGSYNEQFF
CDR3 DNA: TGTGCCAGCACTGCGGCAGGGAGCTACAATGAGCAGTTCTTC

V gene: TRBV7-2
D gene: TRBD1
J gene: TRBJ1-2
clone size: NA
CDR3 protein: CASSLAQGQGDGYTF
CDR3 DNA: TGTGCCAGCAGCTTAGCGCAGGGACAGGGAGATGGCTACACCTTC

V gene: TRBV18
D gene: NA
J gene: TRBJ2-3
clone size: NA
CDR3 protein: CASSITTDTQYF
CDR3 DNA: TGTGCCAGCTCAATTACTACAGATACGCAGTATTTT

V gene: TRBV6-7
D gene: NA
J gene: TRBJ1-5
clone size: NA
CDR3 protein: CASSYPSTGHSFQHF
CDR3 DNA: TGTGCCAGCAGTTACCCCTCGACAGGTCATAGTTTCCAGCATTTT

V gene: TRBV4-3
D gene: TRBD1
J gene: TRBJ2-3
clone size: NA
CDR3 protein: CASSQAPHRGRADTQYF
CDR3 DNA: TGCGCCAGCAGCCAAGCCCCACACAGGGGCAGGGCAGATACGCAGTATTTT

V gene: TRBV4-3
D gene: NA
J gene: TRBJ2-2
clone size: NA
CDR3 protein: CASSQAASVNTGELFF
CDR3 DNA: TGCGCCAGCAGCCAAGCAGCTAGCGTGAACACCGGGGAGCTGTTTTTT

V gene: TRBV5-1
D gene: NA
J gene: TRBJ1-2
clone size: NA
CDR3 protein: CASSLAGEPWARGYTF
CDR3 DNA: TGCGCCAGCAGCTTGGCCGGTGAGCCCTGGGCCCGGGGCTACACCTTC

V gene: TRBV19
D gene: TRBD1
J gene: TRBJ1-2
clone size: medium-sized
CDR3 protein: CASSIVGTGGYGYTF
CDR3 DNA: TGTGCCAGTAGTATAGTCGGGACAGGGGGCTATGGCTACACCTTC

V gene: TRBV6-9
D gene: TRBD1
J gene: TRBJ1-2
clone size: once
CDR3 protein: CASNLDRAQNYGYTF
CDR3 DNA: TGTGCCAGCAATCTGGACAGGGCTCAGAACTATGGCTACACCTTC

V gene: TRBV18
D gene: NA
J gene: TRBJ1-5
clone size: few
CDR3 protein: CASSPVQGDQPQHF
CDR3 DNA: TGTGCCAGCTCACCAGTGCAGGGCGATCAGCCCCAGCATTTT

V gene: TRBV2
D gene: NA
J gene: TRBJ1-1
clone size: medium-sized
CDR3 protein: CASSPGSRTEAFF
CDR3 DNA: TGTGCCAGCAGTCCCGGAAGCCGTACTGAAGCTTTCTTT

V gene: TRBV6-1
D gene: NA
J gene: TRBJ1-1
clone size: NA
CDR3 protein: CASRLHGVGSTEAFF
CDR3 DNA: TGTGCCAGCAGGCTACACGGTGTTGGATCCACTGAAGCTTTCTTT

V gene: TRBV2
D gene: NA
J gene: TRBJ2-3
clone size: NA
CDR3 protein: CASNREGRTDTQYF
CDR3 DNA: TGTGCCAGCAACAGGGAGGGTCGCACAGATACGCAGTATTTT

V gene: TRBV6-5
D gene: TRBD1
J gene: TRBJ2-7
clone size: NA
CDR3 protein: CASRRPGGSYEQHF
CDR3 DNA: TGTGCCAGCAGACGTCCAGGGGGCTCCTACGAGCAACACTTC

V gene: TRBV7-9
D gene: NA
J gene: TRBJ2-3
clone size: NA
CDR3 protein: CASSLEVDTQYF
CDR3 DNA: TGTGCCAGCAGCTTAGAAGTAGATACGCAGTATTTT

V gene: TRBV4-1
D gene: TRBD1
J gene: TRBJ1-4
clone size: medium-sized
CDR3 protein: CASSQENQGGEKLFF
CDR3 DNA: TGCGCCAGCAGCCAGGAGAACCAGGGGGGGGAAAAACTGTTTTTT

V gene: TRBV7-2
D gene: NA
J gene: TRBJ1-5
clone size: few
CDR3 protein: CASSLGGVGDQPQHF
CDR3 DNA: TGTGCCAGCAGCTTGGGGGGGGTCGGTGATCAGCCCCAGCATTTT

V gene: TRBV6-5
D gene: TRBD1
J gene: TRBJ1-3
clone size: NA
CDR3 protein: CASSTHRGPGNTIYF
CDR3 DNA: TGTGCCAGCAGTACCCACAGGGGACCTGGAAACACCATATATTTT

V gene: TRBV2
D gene: NA
J gene: TRBJ1-2
clone size: medium-sized
CDR3 protein: CASSAGLNYGYTF
CDR3 DNA: TGTGCCAGCAGTGCCGGCTTGAACTATGGCTACACCTTC

V gene: TRBV7-7
D gene: TRBD1
J gene: TRBJ2-1
clone size: NA
CDR3 protein: CASSSTGTGTHEQFF
CDR3 DNA: TGTGCCAGCAGCAGTACCGGGACAGGGACGCATGAGCAGTTCTTC

V gene: TRBV15
D gene: TRBD1
J gene: TRBJ2-5
clone size: few
CDR3 protein: CATSRDREQTQYF
CDR3 DNA: TGTGCCACCAGCAGGGACAGGGAGCAGACCCAGTACTTC

V gene: TRBV7-2
D gene: NA
J gene: TRBJ1-5
clone size: few
CDR3 protein: CASSLGLRQPQHF
CDR3 DNA: TGTGCCAGCAGCTTAGGATTGAGGCAGCCCCAGCATTTT

V gene: TRBV9
D gene: NA
J gene: TRBJ2-2
clone size: NA
CDR3 protein: CASSVELFGELFF
CDR3 DNA: TGTGCCAGCAGCGTAGAACTTTTCGGGGAGCTGTTTTTT

V gene: TRBV28
D gene: NA
J gene: TRBJ2-7
clone size: few
CDR3 protein: CASSQGGYNEQYF
CDR3 DNA: TGTGCCAGCAGCCAGGGGGGATACAACGAGCAGTACTTC

V gene: TRBV7-3
D gene: TRBD1
J gene: TRBJ1-2
clone size: NA
CDR3 protein: CASSPGAQGAGGYTF
CDR3 DNA: TGTGCCAGCAGCCCAGGCGCCCAGGGGGCGGGCGGCTACACCTTC

V gene: TRBV10-3
D gene: NA
J gene: TRBJ2-3
clone size: NA
CDR3 protein: CAISDFTLRTDTQYF
CDR3 DNA: TGTGCCATCAGTGACTTTACCCTGCGCACAGATACGCAGTATTTT

V gene: TRBV2
D gene: NA
J gene: TRBJ2-3
clone size: NA
CDR3 protein: CASSLGTDTQYF
CDR3 DNA: TGTGCCAGCAGTCTGGGCACAGATACGCAGTATTTT

V gene: TRBV7-3
D gene: NA
J gene: TRBJ2-5
clone size: medium-sized
CDR3 protein: CASSLLGGGQETQYF
CDR3 DNA: TGTGCCAGCAGCTTACTTGGAGGGGGGCAAGAGACCCAGTACTTC

V gene: TRBV10-3
D gene: NA
J gene: TRBJ2-5
clone size: NA
CDR3 protein: CAISATGPYGETQYF
CDR3 DNA: TGTGCCATCAGTGCCACCGGGCCATATGGGGAGACCCAGTACTTC

V gene: TRBV27
D gene: NA
J gene: TRBJ2-5
clone size: few
CDR3 protein: CASSLGLLQETQYF
CDR3 DNA: TGTGCCAGCAGTTTGGGGCTACTCCAAGAGACCCAGTACTTC

V gene: TRBV28
D gene: TRBD1
J gene: TRBJ1-2
clone size: NA
CDR3 protein: CASSTGGSGYGYTF
CDR3 DNA: TGTGCCAGCAGCACAGGGGGCTCTGGCTATGGCTACACCTTC

V gene: TRBV2
D gene: NA
J gene: TRBJ2-5
clone size: NA
CDR3 protein: CASSERTAGETQYF
CDR3 DNA: TGTGCCAGCAGTGAAAGGACTGCGGGGGAGACCCAGTACTTC

V gene: TRBV5-4
D gene: TRBD1
J gene: TRBJ2-2
clone size: once
CDR3 protein: CASSTRQGGNGELFF
CDR3 DNA: TGTGCCAGCAGCACTCGACAGGGGGGAAACGGGGAGCTGTTTTTT

V gene: TRBV27
D gene: NA
J gene: TRBJ1-5
clone size: NA
CDR3 protein: CASRGGASGQPQHF
CDR3 DNA: TGTGCCAGCAGGGGGGGTGCGAGCGGTCAGCCCCAGCATTTT

V gene: TRBV18
D gene: NA
J gene: TRBJ1-6
clone size: NA
CDR3 protein: CASSAEDDSPLHF
CDR3 DNA: TGTGCCAGCTCAGCCGAAGACGATTCACCCCTCCACTTT

V gene: TRBV7-6
D gene: NA
J gene: TRBJ2-5
clone size: NA
CDR3 protein: CASSPARGGGETQYF
CDR3 DNA: TGTGCCAGCAGCCCCGCCAGGGGGGGTGGAGAGACCCAGTACTTC

V gene: TRBV11-3
D gene: NA
J gene: TRBJ1-1
clone size: few
CDR3 protein: CASSFSFEGKAFF
CDR3 DNA: TGTGCCAGCAGCTTTTCGTTTGAGGGGAAAGCTTTCTTT

V gene: TRBV7-2
D gene: TRBD1
J gene: TRBJ1-1
clone size: NA
CDR3 protein: CASSLLQGMNTEAFF
CDR3 DNA: TGTGCCAGCAGCCTGCTACAGGGGATGAACACTGAAGCTTTCTTT

V gene: TRBV11-3
D gene: NA
J gene: TRBJ1-1
clone size: NA
CDR3 protein: CASSQGILNTEAFF
CDR3 DNA: TGTGCCAGCAGCCAGGGGATTCTGAACACTGAAGCTTTCTTT

V gene: TRBV6-1
D gene: NA
J gene: TRBJ1-4
clone size: NA
CDR3 protein: CASTTTGDEKLFF
CDR3 DNA: TGTGCCAGCACTACGACAGGAGATGAAAAACTGTTTTTT

V gene: TRBV15
D gene: NA
J gene: TRBJ2-7
clone size: few
CDR3 protein: CATSRAKANYEQYF
CDR3 DNA: TGTGCCACCAGCAGAGCGAAAGCTAACTACGAGCAGTACTTC